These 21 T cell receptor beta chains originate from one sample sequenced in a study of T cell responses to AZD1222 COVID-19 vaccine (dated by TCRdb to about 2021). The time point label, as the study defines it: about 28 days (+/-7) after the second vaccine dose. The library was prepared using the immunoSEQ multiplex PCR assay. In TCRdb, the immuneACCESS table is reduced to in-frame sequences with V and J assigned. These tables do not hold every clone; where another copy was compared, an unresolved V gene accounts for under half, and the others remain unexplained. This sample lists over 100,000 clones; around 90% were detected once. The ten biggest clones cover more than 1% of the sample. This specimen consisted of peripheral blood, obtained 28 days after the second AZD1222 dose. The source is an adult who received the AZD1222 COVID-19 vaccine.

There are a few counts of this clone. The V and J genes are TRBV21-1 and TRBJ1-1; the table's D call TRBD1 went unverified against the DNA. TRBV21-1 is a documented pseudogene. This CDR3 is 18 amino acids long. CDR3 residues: CASSKEQGAKDGGTEAFF. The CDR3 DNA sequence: TGTGCCAGCAGCAAAGAGCAGGGGGCAAAGGATGGGGGCACTGAAGCTTTCTTT.

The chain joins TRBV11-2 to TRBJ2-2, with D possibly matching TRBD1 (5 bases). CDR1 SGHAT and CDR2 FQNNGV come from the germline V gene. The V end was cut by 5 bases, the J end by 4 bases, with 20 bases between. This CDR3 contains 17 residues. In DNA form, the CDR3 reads TGTGCCAGCAGCCCCCTTGATGGCAGGGCCCGCACCGGGGAGCTGTTTTTT. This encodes CASSPLDGRARTGELFF.

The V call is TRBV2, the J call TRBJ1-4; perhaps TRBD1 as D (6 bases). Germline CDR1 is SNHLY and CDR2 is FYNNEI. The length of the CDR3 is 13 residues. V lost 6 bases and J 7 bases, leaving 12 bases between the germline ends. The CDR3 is CASRGTLPEKLFF. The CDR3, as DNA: TGTGCCAGCAGAGGGACACTCCCTGAAAAACTGTTTTTT.

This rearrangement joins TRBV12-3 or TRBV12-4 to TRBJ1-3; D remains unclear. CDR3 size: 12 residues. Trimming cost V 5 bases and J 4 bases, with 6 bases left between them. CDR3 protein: CASSPRGNTIYF. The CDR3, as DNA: TGTGCCAGCAGTCCCCGGGGAAACACCATATATTTT.

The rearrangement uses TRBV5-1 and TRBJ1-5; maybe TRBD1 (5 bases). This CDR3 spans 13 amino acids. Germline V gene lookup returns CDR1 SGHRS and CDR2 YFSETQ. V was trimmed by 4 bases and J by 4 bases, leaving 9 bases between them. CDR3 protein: CASSKEGNQPQHF. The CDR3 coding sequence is TGCGCCAGCAGCAAGGAGGGGAATCAGCCCCAGCATTTT.

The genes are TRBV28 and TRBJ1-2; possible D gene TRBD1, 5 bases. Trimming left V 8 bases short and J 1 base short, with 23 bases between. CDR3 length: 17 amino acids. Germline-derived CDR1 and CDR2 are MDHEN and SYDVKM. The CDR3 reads CASRGMPRHYGNYGYTF. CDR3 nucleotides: TGTGCCAGCCGGGGGATGCCCCGACACTATGGTAACTATGGCTACACCTTC.

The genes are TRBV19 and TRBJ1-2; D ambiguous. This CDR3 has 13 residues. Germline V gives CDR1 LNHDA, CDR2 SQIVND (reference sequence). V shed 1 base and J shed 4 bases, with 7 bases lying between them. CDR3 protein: CASSIGQIYGYTF. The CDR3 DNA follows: TGTGCCAGTAGTATAGGGCAGATCTATGGCTACACCTTC.

DNA of the CDR3: TGTGCCACCAGTGAATCGGGCAGGTCATATGGCTACACCTTC. Its protein is CATSESGRSYGYTF. The chain uses TRBV24-1 and TRBJ1-2; D ambiguous. This CDR3 has 14 residues. In germline, CDR1 is KGHDR, CDR2 SFDVKD. The germline V and J ends were trimmed by 4 bases and 5 bases, with 13 bases remaining between them.

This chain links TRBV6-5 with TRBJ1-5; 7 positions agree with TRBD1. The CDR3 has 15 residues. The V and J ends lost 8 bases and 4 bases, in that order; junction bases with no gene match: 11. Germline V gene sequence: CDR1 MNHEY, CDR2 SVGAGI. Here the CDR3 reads CASEGQGGRNQPQHF. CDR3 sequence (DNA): TGTGCCAGCGAGGGCCAGGGGGGTAGGAATCAGCCCCAGCATTTT.

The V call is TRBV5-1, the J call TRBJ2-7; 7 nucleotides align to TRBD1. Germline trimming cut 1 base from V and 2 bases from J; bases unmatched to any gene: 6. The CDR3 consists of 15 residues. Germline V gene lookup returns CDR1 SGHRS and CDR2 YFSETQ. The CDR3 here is CASSLLGQSTYEQYF. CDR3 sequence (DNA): TGCGCCAGCAGCTTGTTGGGACAGTCTACCTACGAGCAGTACTTC.

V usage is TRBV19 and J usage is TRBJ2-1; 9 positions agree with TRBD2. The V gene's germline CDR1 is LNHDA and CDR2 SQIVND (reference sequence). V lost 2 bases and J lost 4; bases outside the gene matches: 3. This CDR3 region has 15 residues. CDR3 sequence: CASSIISGGYNEQFF. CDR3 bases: TGTGCCAGTAGTATAATTAGCGGGGGATACAATGAGCAGTTCTTC. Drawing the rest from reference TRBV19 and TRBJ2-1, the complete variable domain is DGGITQSPKYLFRKEGQNVTLSCEQNLNHDAMYWYRQDPGQGLRLIYYSQIVNDFQKGDIAEGYSVSREKKESFPLTVTSAQKNPTAFYLCASSIISGGYNEQFFGPGTRLTVL.

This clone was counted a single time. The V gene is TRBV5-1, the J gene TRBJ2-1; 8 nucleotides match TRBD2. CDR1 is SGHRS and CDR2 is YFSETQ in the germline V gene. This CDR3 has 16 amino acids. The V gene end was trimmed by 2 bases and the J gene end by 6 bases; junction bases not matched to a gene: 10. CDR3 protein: CASSFRAAGEANEQFF. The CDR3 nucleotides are TGCGCCAGCAGCTTCAGAGCAGCGGGAGAGGCCAATGAGCAGTTCTTC.

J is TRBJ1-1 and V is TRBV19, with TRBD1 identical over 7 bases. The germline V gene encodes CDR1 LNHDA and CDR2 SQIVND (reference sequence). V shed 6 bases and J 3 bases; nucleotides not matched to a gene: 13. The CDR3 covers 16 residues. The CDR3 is CASRSPKTGKDTEAFF. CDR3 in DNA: TGTGCCAGTAGATCCCCAAAGACAGGGAAGGACACTGAAGCTTTCTTT.

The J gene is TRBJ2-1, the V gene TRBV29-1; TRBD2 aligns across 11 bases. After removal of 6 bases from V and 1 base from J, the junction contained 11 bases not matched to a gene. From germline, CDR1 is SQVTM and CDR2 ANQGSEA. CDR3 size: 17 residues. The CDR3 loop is CSVGGLAAPESYNEQFF. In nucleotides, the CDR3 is TGCAGCGTGGGGGGACTAGCGGCCCCCGAATCCTACAATGAGCAGTTCTTC.

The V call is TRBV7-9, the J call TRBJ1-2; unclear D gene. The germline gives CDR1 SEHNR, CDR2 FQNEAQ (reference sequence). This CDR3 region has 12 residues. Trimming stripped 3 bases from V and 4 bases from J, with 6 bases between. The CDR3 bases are TGTGCCAGCAGCTTCCAAAGCTATGGCTACACCTTC. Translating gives CASSFQSYGYTF.

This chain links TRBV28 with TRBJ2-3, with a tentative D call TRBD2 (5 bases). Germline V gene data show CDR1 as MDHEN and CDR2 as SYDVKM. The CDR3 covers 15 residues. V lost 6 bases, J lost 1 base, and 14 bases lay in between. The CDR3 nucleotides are TGTGCCAGCAGGTCACTAGATTTGGGCACAGATACGCAGTATTTT. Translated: CASRSLDLGTDTQYF.

CDR3 sequence reads: CASSFPDRGAYEQYF. The CDR3 bases are TGTGCCAGCAGTTTCCCGGACAGGGGCGCCTACGAGCAGTACTTC. The chain is built from TRBV28 and TRBJ2-7, with 9 bases identical to TRBD1. Per germline, CDR1 MDHEN and CDR2 SYDVKM. This CDR3 is built from 15 residues. J lost 2 bases, V lost 3 bases, and 5 bases had no gene match.

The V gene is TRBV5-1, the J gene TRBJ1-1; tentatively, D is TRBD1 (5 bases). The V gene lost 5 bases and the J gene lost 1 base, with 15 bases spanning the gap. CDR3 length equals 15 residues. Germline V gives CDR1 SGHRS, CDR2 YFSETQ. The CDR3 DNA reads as TGCGCCAGCAGTCTGGGGAGGGGAGGGAACACTGAAGCTTTCTTT. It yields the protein CASSLGRGGNTEAFF.

The CDR3 protein is CASSIRTGIEQPQHF. Here the CDR3 DNA reads TGTGCCAGTAGTATCAGGACAGGGATCGAACAGCCCCAGCATTTT. The V and J genes are TRBV19 and TRBJ1-5; TRBD1 matches 8 bases. J was trimmed by 7 bases and V by 3 bases; bases with no gene match: 8. Germline CDR1 is LNHDA and CDR2 is SQIVND (reference sequence). This CDR3 has 15 amino acids.

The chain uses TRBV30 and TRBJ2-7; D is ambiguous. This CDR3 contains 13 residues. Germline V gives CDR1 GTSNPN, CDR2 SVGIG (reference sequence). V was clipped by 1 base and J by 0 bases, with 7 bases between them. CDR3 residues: CAWSDGSSYEQYF. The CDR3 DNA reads TGTGCCTGGAGTGACGGGTCCTCCTACGAGCAGTACTTC. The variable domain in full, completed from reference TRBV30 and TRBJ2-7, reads SQTIHQWPATLVQPVGSPLSLECTVEGTSNPNLYWYRQAAGRGLQLLFYSVGIGQISSEVPQNLSASRPQDRQFILSSKKLLLSDSGFYLCAWSDGSSYEQYFGPGTRLTVT.

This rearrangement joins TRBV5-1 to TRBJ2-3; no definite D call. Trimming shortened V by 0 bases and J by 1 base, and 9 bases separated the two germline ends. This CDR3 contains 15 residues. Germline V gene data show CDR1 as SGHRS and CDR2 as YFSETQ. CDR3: CASSLDGWGTDTQYF. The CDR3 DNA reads TGCGCCAGCAGCTTGGACGGGTGGGGCACAGATACGCAGTATTTT.